The present T cell receptor (beta chain) was sequenced within a study of PD-1 blockade in classical Hodgkin lymphoma. Time point described: newly diagnosed, previously untreated cHL patient sample. The comparison group had newly diagnosed, previously untreated classical Hodgkin lymphoma. Some clones are missing from TCRdb's copy, which holds only in-frame ones; the method was immunoSEQ multiplex PCR. The sample holds 45,000 or so clones, more than 75% seen once. Whole-study findings and limits: According to reports, newly diagnosed patients had lower baseline TCR diversity than healthy donors, and relapsed/refractory patients had lower baseline TCR diversity still. The drivers behind the repertoire differences, possibly disease activity or prior therapy, remain undefined.

Concerning this clone: Its antigen remains unidentified.

The receptor was isolated from a human donor with classical Hodgkin lymphoma. The material sequenced was peripheral blood mononuclear cells (PBMCs).

The CDR3 DNA sequence: TGTGCCAGCAGTGGGGTAAAAGTAAACACCGGGGAGCTGTTTTTT. It translates to CASSGVKVNTGELFF. The rearrangement joins TRBV6-1 to TRBJ2-2; D uncertain. The CDR3 length is 15 residues. Germline lookup yields CDR1 MNHNS and CDR2 SASEGT. Trimming stripped 4 bases from V and 2 bases from J, with 11 bases between.